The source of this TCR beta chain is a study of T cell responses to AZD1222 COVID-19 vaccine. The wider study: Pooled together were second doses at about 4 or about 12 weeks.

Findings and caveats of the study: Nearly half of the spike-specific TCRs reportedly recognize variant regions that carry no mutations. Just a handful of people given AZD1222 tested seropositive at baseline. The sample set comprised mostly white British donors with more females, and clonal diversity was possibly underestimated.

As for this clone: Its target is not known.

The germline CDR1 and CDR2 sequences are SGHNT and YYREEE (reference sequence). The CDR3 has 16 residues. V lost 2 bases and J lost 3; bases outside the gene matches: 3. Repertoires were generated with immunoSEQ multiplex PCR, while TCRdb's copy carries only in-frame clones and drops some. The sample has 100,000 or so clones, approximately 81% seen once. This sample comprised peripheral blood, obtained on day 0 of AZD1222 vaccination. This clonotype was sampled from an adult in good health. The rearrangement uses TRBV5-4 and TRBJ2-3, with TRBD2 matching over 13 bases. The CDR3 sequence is CASSLRLAGGTDTQYF. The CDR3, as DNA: TGTGCCAGCAGCTTACGACTAGCGGGGGGTACAGATACGCAGTATTTT. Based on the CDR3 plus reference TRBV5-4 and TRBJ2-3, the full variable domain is ETGVTQSPTHLIKTRGQQVTLRCSSQSGHNTVSWYQQALGQGPQFIFQYYREEENGRGNFPPRFSGLQFPNYSSELNVNALELDDSALYLCASSLRLAGGTDTQYFGPGTRLTVL.